The clone carrying this T cell receptor beta chain was observed a handful of times. The antigen is undetermined. Described time point: pre-sensitization, week 0. Indicated treatment: therapeutic diphenylcyclopropenone sensitization with weekly scalp DPC. Blood was collected ahead of every patch test applied. Those who donated were patients with alopecia, 18 to 70 years of age, and suitable for DPC. Library preparation tagged each individual cDNA molecule with a unique molecular identifier. From the RACE reads, TCRdb called clonotypes with MiXCR, one entry per CDR3 protein. The sample carries approximately 260,000 distinct CDR3 sequences, 7.5% to 8% recorded once. This CDR3 has 14 amino acids. Trimming cost V 7 bases and J 9 bases, with 21 bases left between them. Germline-derived CDR1 and CDR2 are DFQATT and SNEGSKA (reference sequence). The data stem from a study of human T cells and chemical hapten exposure. Study observations and caveats: The immune response of these alopecia patients might not match healthy individuals'.

The specimen was whole blood, collected in connection with sensitization to the hapten diphenylcyclopropenone (DPC). The sequence was obtained from a man younger than 30 with alopecia areata. Some clones in this sample may be carry-over from other donors' samples. This rearrangement joins TRBV20-1 to TRBJ2-2; D remains unclear. The CDR3 region has the DNA TGCAGTGTCGGCTTCAATGTCATTCAGAGGGAGCTGTTTTTT. This sequence encodes CSVGFNVIQRELFF.